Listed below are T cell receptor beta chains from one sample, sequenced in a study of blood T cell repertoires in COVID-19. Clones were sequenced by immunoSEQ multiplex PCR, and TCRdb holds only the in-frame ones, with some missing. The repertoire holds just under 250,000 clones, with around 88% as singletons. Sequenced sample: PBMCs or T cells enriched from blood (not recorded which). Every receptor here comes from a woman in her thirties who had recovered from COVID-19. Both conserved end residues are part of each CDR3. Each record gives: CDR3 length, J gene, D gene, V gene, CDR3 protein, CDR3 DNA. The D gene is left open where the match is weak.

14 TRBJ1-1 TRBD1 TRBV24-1 CATKGDSPNTEAFF TGTGCCACCAAAGGGGACAGTCCGAACACTGAAGCTTTCTTT
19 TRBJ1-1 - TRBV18 CASSPPRVGNASEYYEAFF TGTGCCAGCTCACCACCGCGGGTGGGGAACGCCTCAGAATACTACGAAGCTTTCTTT
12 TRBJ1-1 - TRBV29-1 CSGGAGATEAFF TGCAGCGGGGGGGCTGGGGCCACTGAAGCTTTCTTT
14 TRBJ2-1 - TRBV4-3 CASSDSFRGNEQFF TGCGCCAGCAGCGATTCTTTCCGGGGGAATGAGCAGTTCTTC
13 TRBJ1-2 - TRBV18 CASSPSGLGGYTF TGTGCCAGCTCACCAAGTGGGCTTGGGGGCTACACCTTC
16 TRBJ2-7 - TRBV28 CASSPPRGAGVYEQYF TGTGCCAGCAGTCCCCCCCGTGGGGCAGGGGTCTACGAGCAGTACTTC
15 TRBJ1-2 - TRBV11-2 CASSLGGRAFEGYTF TGTGCCAGCAGCTTAGGAGGCAGGGCCTTTGAGGGCTACACCTTC
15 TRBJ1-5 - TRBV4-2 CASSQDRYSNQPQHF TGTGCCAGCAGCCAAGATCGTTATAGCAATCAGCCCCAGCATTTT
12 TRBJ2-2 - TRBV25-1 CASSEFGGELFF TGTGCCAGCAGTGAATTCGGCGGGGAGCTGTTTTTT
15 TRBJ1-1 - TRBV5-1 CASTRQEGLNTEAFF TGCGCCAGCACACGACAAGAGGGCTTGAACACTGAAGCTTTCTTT
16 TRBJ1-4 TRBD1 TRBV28 CASSLGTGGAREKLFF TGTGCCAGCAGTTTAGGGACAGGGGGCGCACGGGAAAAACTGTTTTTT
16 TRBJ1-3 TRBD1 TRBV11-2 CASSPRTGARGNTIYF TGTGCCAGCAGCCCCCGGACAGGGGCTCGAGGAAACACCATATATTTT
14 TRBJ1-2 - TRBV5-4 CASSLPGQGYGYTF TGTGCCAGCAGCCTACCGGGACAAGGGTATGGCTACACCTTC